The rows below give T cell receptor beta chains drawn from one sample of a study of identical twins. TCRdb re-analysed the 5' RACE reads in MiXCR, keeping a single row per CDR3 protein. The sample consists of 400,000 to 550,000 distinct CDR3 sequences, roughly a fifth of them appearing once. Another study also made use of these data, one on T cells expressing NK-cell markers.

Material: CD4+ T cells sorted from blood. The source of these receptors is a young woman in good health. Both conserved end residues are part of each CDR3. A D gene is named only where the DNA matches it firmly. Clone sizes are given selectively: once, few, many, or a class where the clone is expanded.

d_gene: .
v_gene: TRBV4-3
abundance: .
j_gene: TRBJ2-1
CDR3nt: TGCGCCAGCAGCCGTAGCCCCTACAATGAGCAGTTCTTC
CDR3aa: CASSRSPYNEQFF

d_gene: .
v_gene: TRBV2
abundance: .
j_gene: TRBJ2-4
CDR3nt: TGTGCCAGCAGAAGAGACGAACGGGGCAACATTCAGTACTTC
CDR3aa: CASRRDERGNIQYF

d_gene: .
v_gene: TRBV24-1
abundance: .
j_gene: TRBJ1-5
CDR3nt: TGTGCCACCAGTGATTTACGGGTTTACTATAGCAATCAGCCCCAGCATTTT
CDR3aa: CATSDLRVYYSNQPQHF

d_gene: TRBD2
v_gene: TRBV10-3
abundance: .
j_gene: TRBJ2-1
CDR3nt: TGTGCCAGCGGAGGCTCATATAGCGGGAGGCGATACAATGAGCAGTTCTTC
CDR3aa: CASGGSYSGRRYNEQFF

d_gene: TRBD1
v_gene: TRBV20-1
abundance: .
j_gene: TRBJ2-1
CDR3nt: TGCAGTGCTAGAGTACAGGGGGGACATGAGCAGTTCTTC
CDR3aa: CSARVQGGHEQFF

d_gene: .
v_gene: TRBV29-1
abundance: .
j_gene: TRBJ2-7
CDR3nt: TGCAGCGCGGGTCGTACAGGTGCCCTCGAGCAGTACTTC
CDR3aa: CSAGRTGALEQYF

d_gene: TRBD1
v_gene: TRBV20-1
abundance: many
j_gene: TRBJ2-7
CDR3nt: TGCAGTGCTCGGGACAGGGTAGTTGGCTACGAGCAGTACTTC
CDR3aa: CSARDRVVGYEQYF

d_gene: TRBD2
v_gene: TRBV20-1
abundance: few
j_gene: TRBJ2-7
CDR3nt: TGCAGTGCTAGGCCGTCTAGCGGGCTAACCTACGAGCAGTACTTC
CDR3aa: CSARPSSGLTYEQYF

d_gene: TRBD2
v_gene: TRBV28
abundance: .
j_gene: TRBJ2-5
CDR3nt: TGTGCCAGCAGTTTCCCCCCTCGGCGGGAGGCCTTCCAGGAGACCCAGTACTTC
CDR3aa: CASSFPPRREAFQETQYF

d_gene: .
v_gene: TRBV20-1
abundance: .
j_gene: TRBJ2-5
CDR3nt: TGCAGAGCTAGAGAAGGCGGGGCGGAGGACCAAGAGACCCAGTACTTC
CDR3aa: CRAREGGAEDQETQYF

d_gene: .
v_gene: TRBV10-3
abundance: .
j_gene: TRBJ2-1
CDR3nt: TGTGCCATCAGTTACACCCTTACAACCTACAATGAGCAGTTCTTC
CDR3aa: CAISYTLTTYNEQFF

d_gene: .
v_gene: TRBV18
abundance: .
j_gene: TRBJ1-1
CDR3nt: TGTGCCAGCTCACCACCAGTCCGGTCGGACACTGAAGCTTTCTTT
CDR3aa: CASSPPVRSDTEAFF

d_gene: .
v_gene: TRBV6-2/TRBV6-3
abundance: .
j_gene: TRBJ2-1
CDR3nt: TGTGCCAGCAGCCCCCGGGGCGGGCCCTACAATGAGCAGTTCTTC
CDR3aa: CASSPRGGPYNEQFF

d_gene: .
v_gene: TRBV4-1
abundance: few
j_gene: TRBJ1-1
CDR3nt: TGCGCCAGCAGCTCAAGGAGACAGTCCAACACTGAAGCTTTCTTT
CDR3aa: CASSSRRQSNTEAFF

d_gene: .
v_gene: TRBV29-1
abundance: few
j_gene: TRBJ2-1
CDR3nt: TGCAGCGTTGGGCCCAGGGACTCCTACAATGAGCAGTTCTTC
CDR3aa: CSVGPRDSYNEQFF

d_gene: .
v_gene: TRBV6-2/TRBV6-3
abundance: .
j_gene: TRBJ1-6
CDR3nt: TGTGCCAGCTCTACGGGCGGTTCACCCCTCCACTTT
CDR3aa: CASSTGGSPLHF

d_gene: TRBD2
v_gene: TRBV10-3
abundance: many
j_gene: TRBJ2-1
CDR3nt: TGTGCCATCAGTGACTCAGCCGGGGGAGCGGGGGGCTCCTACAATGAGCAGTTCTTC
CDR3aa: CAISDSAGGAGGSYNEQFF

d_gene: TRBD2
v_gene: TRBV20-1
abundance: .
j_gene: TRBJ2-5
CDR3nt: TGCAGTGCGAGAAGACTAGCGAGAAAAGAGACCCAGTACTTC
CDR3aa: CSARRLARKETQYF

d_gene: TRBD1
v_gene: TRBV12-3/TRBV12-4
abundance: few
j_gene: TRBJ1-2
CDR3nt: TGTGCCAGCAGCCAGACAGGGACAAGCTATGGCTACACCTTC
CDR3aa: CASSQTGTSYGYTF

d_gene: TRBD2
v_gene: TRBV9
abundance: .
j_gene: TRBJ2-1
CDR3nt: TGTGCCAGCGCCTCCGGGACTAGACTGTACAATGAGCAGTTCTTC
CDR3aa: CASASGTRLYNEQFF

d_gene: .
v_gene: TRBV7-9
abundance: few
j_gene: TRBJ2-3
CDR3nt: TGTGCCAGCAGCCTCCATGGGCCGGGCCCGCACACAGATACGCAGTATTTT
CDR3aa: CASSLHGPGPHTDTQYF

d_gene: .
v_gene: TRBV7-8
abundance: .
j_gene: TRBJ2-5
CDR3nt: TGTGCCAGCAGCTTAGACGCCCAGTACTTC
CDR3aa: CASSLDAQYF